What follows describes a single TCR beta chain. No antigen is known for it. Here immunoSEQ multiplex PCR was the method, and the copy in TCRdb shows in-frame clones only, minus some. Of some 6,200 clones listed, roughly 83% were seen once; the top ten hold 2.5% to 3%. This sample stems from a study of immune evolution from preneoplasia to lung adenocarcinoma. Findings and limits, study-wide: Top clone share appeared to fall from AAH through AIS, MIA, adenocarcinoma. Later-stage lesions appeared to have more T cells, more diversity, less clonality.

Germline CDR1 is SNHLY and CDR2 is FYNNEI. The CDR3 loop spans 14 amino acids. V gave up 6 bases and J gave up 2 bases; unmatched junction bases: 5. Between the mid-2010s and the late 2010s, patients underwent resection in Japan or China. Each case's diagnosis was confirmed by two pathologists on H&E. This TCR was sampled from a donor aged 70 or over with lung adenocarcinoma. The J gene is TRBJ1-1, the V gene TRBV2, with 8 positions matching TRBD1. The sequencing input was FFPE lung adenocarcinoma in situ tissue. CDR3 DNA sequence: TGTGCCAGCAGGAAACAGGGGGTCAACACTGAAGCTTTCTTT. It encodes CASRKQGVNTEAFF.